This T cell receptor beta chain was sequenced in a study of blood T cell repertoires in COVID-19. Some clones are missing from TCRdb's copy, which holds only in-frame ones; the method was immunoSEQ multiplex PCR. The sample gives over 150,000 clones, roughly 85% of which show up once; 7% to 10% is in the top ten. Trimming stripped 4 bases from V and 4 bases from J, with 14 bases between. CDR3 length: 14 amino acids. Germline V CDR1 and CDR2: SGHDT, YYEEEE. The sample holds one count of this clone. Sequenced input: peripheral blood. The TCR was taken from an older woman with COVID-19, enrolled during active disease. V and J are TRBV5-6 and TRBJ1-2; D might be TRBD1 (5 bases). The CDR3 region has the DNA TGTGCCAGCAGCCTACATGACAGCTCCTATGGCTACACCTTC. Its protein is CASSLHDSSYGYTF.